Below are 23 T cell receptor beta chains sequenced from a single sample in a study of shared clonotypes between healthy human individuals. The method was immunoSEQ multiplex PCR; TCRdb's version includes in-frame clones alone and lacks a portion of them. The sample carries millions of clones, 85% to 95% recorded once. Sequenced input: naive CD4+ T cells from PBMCs. Indicated subset: CD45RA+ positively selected. These receptors were taken from a man between 18 and 35 years old in good health. Some clones in this sample may be carry-over from other donors' samples.

The genes are TRBV6-5 and TRBJ1-2, with D unresolved. This CDR3 comprises 15 residues. Trimming left V 2 bases short and J 3 bases short, with 13 bases between. From germline, CDR1 is MNHEY and CDR2 SVGAGI. The CDR3 protein is CASSYTDGKYYGYTF. The CDR3 region has the DNA TGTGCCAGCAGTTACACCGACGGGAAGTACTATGGCTACACCTTC.

The rearrangement links TRBV7-3 to TRBJ2-5; D unresolved. Germline CDR1 is SGHTA and CDR2 is FQGTGA. Trimming cost V 5 bases and J 2 bases, with 15 bases left between them. This CDR3 has 15 residues. The CDR3 coding sequence is TGTGCCAGCAGCATCCTGGCAGGCCGTCAAGAGACCCAGTACTTC. It is translated as CASSILAGRQETQYF.

The genes are TRBV7-3 and TRBJ2-2; tentative D call: TRBD2 (6 bases). The germline V gene encodes CDR1 SGHTA and CDR2 FQGTGA. The CDR3 covers 15 residues. With 3 bases removed from V and 1 base from J, the gap between germline ends came to 9 bases. The CDR3: CASSFQGLNTGELFF. CDR3 nucleotide sequence: TGTGCCAGCAGCTTTCAGGGACTGAACACCGGGGAGCTGTTTTTT.

The chain is built from TRBV28 and TRBJ1-2; D is uncertain. This CDR3 region has 13 residues. With 6 bases removed from V and 5 bases from J, the gap between germline ends came to 13 bases. Germline V gives CDR1 MDHEN, CDR2 SYDVKM. The DNA for the CDR3 is TGTGCCAGCAGCAATAAACGTTCGTATGGCTACACCTTC. Protein sequence: CASSNKRSYGYTF.

The chain employs TRBV18 and TRBJ2-2; possible D gene TRBD1, 6 bases. Looked up from germline, CDR1 is KGHSH and CDR2 is LQKENI. The CDR3 consists of 15 residues. V lost 3 bases and J 5 bases, leaving 13 bases between the germline ends. CDR3 in DNA: TGTGCCAGCTCACCCCCGGGACAAGTGACCGGGGAGCTGTTTTTT. This codes for CASSPPGQVTGELFF.

This clone was found once. This rearrangement joins TRBV18 to TRBJ1-2, with 10 nucleotides matching TRBD1. Germline V gene lookup returns CDR1 KGHSH and CDR2 LQKENI. J gave up 4 bases and V 3 bases, and 5 bases lay outside the gene matches. The CDR3 runs 15 residues. CDR3 in DNA: TGTGCCAGCTCACCGGGACAGGGGCAGGTCTATGGCTACACCTTC. It yields the protein CASSPGQGQVYGYTF.

The rearrangement joins TRBV18 to TRBJ1-1; 8 bases fit TRBD1. The germline CDR1 and CDR2 sequences are KGHSH and LQKENI. J lost 1 base, V lost 4 bases, and 5 bases had no gene match. The CDR3 runs 15 residues. CDR3 DNA: TGTGCCAGCTCACTGGGACAGGCCTCGAACACTGAAGCTTTCTTT. Translated, it gives CASSLGQASNTEAFF. The full variable domain, with the rest looked up from reference TRBV18 and TRBJ1-1, is NAGVMQNPRHLVRRRGQEARLRCSPMKGHSHVYWYRQLPEEGLKFMVYLQKENIIDESGMPKERFSAEFPKEGPSILRIQQVVRGDSAAYFCASSLGQASNTEAFFGQGTRLTVV.

The chain's CDR3 is CASSPHTSGSSYEQYF. In DNA, the CDR3 is TGTGCCAGCAGCCCCCACACTAGCGGGTCCTCCTACGAGCAGTACTTC. The chain recombines TRBV9 with TRBJ2-7, with 9 bases matching TRBD2. V gave up 4 bases and J gave up 0 bases; unmatched junction bases: 8. Per germline, CDR1 SGDLS and CDR2 YYNGEE. The CDR3 covers 16 residues.

In this sample, this clone turned up once. CDR3 in DNA: TGTGCCTGGAACTTAGGCGAAAAACTGTTTTTT. This codes for CAWNLGEKLFF. This sequence joins TRBV30 and TRBJ1-4; D is ambiguous. The CDR3 runs 11 residues. The germline gives CDR1 GTSNPN, CDR2 SVGIG (reference sequence). Trimming took 4 bases from V and 8 from J, leaving 8 bases between them.

The chain combines TRBV18 with TRBJ1-5; D gene uncertain. Germline lookup yields CDR1 KGHSH and CDR2 LQKENI. The CDR3 extends over 16 amino acids. V lost 0 bases and J lost 0, with 9 bases in between. The CDR3 nucleotides are TGTGCCAGCTCACCACCGGGTCCCCTTAGCAATCAGCCCCAGCATTTT. Residues: CASSPPGPLSNQPQHF.

V and J are TRBV28 and TRBJ2-3; TRBD2 matches at 16 bases. The ends lost 8 bases at V and 4 bases at J; junction bases unmatched: 9. The CDR3 has 17 residues. Germline V gene lookup returns CDR1 MDHEN and CDR2 SYDVKM. The CDR3 DNA sequence: TGTGCCAGCCCCCCGGGACTAGCGGGAGGGCCTCCAGATACGCAGTATTTT. Translated: CASPPGLAGGPPDTQYF.

The chain has TRBV6-8 and TRBJ2-5; D not certain. Per germline, CDR1 MNHGY and CDR2 SAAAGT. The CDR3 length is 16 residues. V gave up 0 bases and J gave up 4 bases, with 15 bases separating them. The DNA for the CDR3 is TGTGCCAGCAGTTACTCGGCCCCGGAGTCTGGAGAGACCCAGTACTTC. This sequence encodes CASSYSAPESGETQYF.

This clone was observed a single time. V and J are TRBV5-1 and TRBJ2-1; 9 nucleotides agree with TRBD2. This CDR3 comprises 16 residues. With 2 bases clipped from V and 3 bases from J, the junction kept 6 bases outside the gene matches. Germline CDR1 is SGHRS and CDR2 is YFSETQ. Written as DNA, the CDR3 is TGCGCCAGCAGCTTTAGGAGGACTAGCGTCTACAATGAGCAGTTCTTC. The encoded protein is CASSFRRTSVYNEQFF.

The chain is built from TRBV5-1 and TRBJ2-1; 13 bases are a match to TRBD2. This CDR3 has 16 residues. J was trimmed by 6 bases and V by 4 bases; bases with no gene match: 7. Germline CDR1 and CDR2: SGHRS and YFSETQ. This chain's CDR3 is CASSARTSGSGNEQFF. The CDR3 region has the DNA TGCGCCAGCAGCGCGCGGACTAGCGGGAGTGGCAATGAGCAGTTCTTC. Variable domain in full (rest from reference TRBV5-1 and TRBJ2-1): KAGVTQTPRYLIKTRGQQVTLSCSPISGHRSVSWYQQTPGQGLQFLFEYFSETQRNKGNFPGRFSGRQFSNSRSEMNVSTLELGDSALYLCASSARTSGSGNEQFFGPGTRLTVL.

This clone has only a few counts. The chain carries TRBV4-1 and TRBJ1-2, with D unclear. This CDR3 spans 13 amino acids. Trimming pared 0 bases from V and 8 bases from J, leaving 10 bases between. Germline loops: CDR1 MGHRA, CDR2 YSYEKL. DNA of the CDR3: TGCGCCAGCAGCCAAGACGGCATGTCGGGCTACACCTTC. It encodes CASSQDGMSGYTF.

The chain uses TRBV5-8 and TRBJ2-7, with 7 positions matching TRBD1. Germline CDR1 SGHTS, CDR2 YDEGEE. The CDR3 spans 14 residues. The junction had 10 bases not matched to a gene; V was cut back by 4 bases and J by 6 bases. CDR3 region: CASSGGQIWGEQYF. The CDR3 nucleotides read TGTGCCAGCAGCGGGGGACAGATCTGGGGCGAGCAGTACTTC. Variable domain in full (rest from reference TRBV5-8 and TRBJ2-7): EAGVTQSPTHLIKTRGQQATLRCSPISGHTSVYWYQQALGLGLQFLLWYDEGEERNRGNFPPRFSGRQFPNYSSELNVNALELEDSALYLCASSGGQIWGEQYFGPGTRLTVT.

The chain couples TRBV4-3 to TRBJ2-1; 8 bases fit TRBD2. After removal of 2 bases from V and 9 bases from J, the junction contained 0 bases not matched to a gene. The CDR3 has 12 amino acids. The V gene's germline CDR1 is LGHNA and CDR2 YSLEER. The CDR3 DNA reads TGCGCCAGCAGCCAACTAGCGGGTGAGCAGTTCTTC. It yields the protein CASSQLAGEQFF.

CDR3 protein: CASRQERWAGELFF. DNA for the CDR3: TGTGCCAGCAGACAGGAAAGGTGGGCCGGGGAGCTGTTTTTT. The rearrangement links TRBV2 to TRBJ2-2; tentative D call: TRBD1 (5 bases). CDR3 length equals 14 residues. V was clipped by 6 bases and J by 6 bases, with 14 bases between them. CDR1 and CDR2 (germline): SNHLY, FYNNEI.

V usage is TRBV6-1 and J usage is TRBJ2-3; weak D call: TRBD1 (6 bases). CDR3 length: 12 amino acids. The V and J ends lost 4 bases and 9 bases respectively, with 11 bases between them. Looked up from germline, CDR1 is MNHNS and CDR2 is SASEGT. CDR3 coding DNA: TGTGCCAGCAGTGTGACAGGATGGACGCAGTATTTT. Amino acid sequence: CASSVTGWTQYF.

V is TRBV27 and J is TRBJ2-7; maybe TRBD2 (5 bases). CDR3 length: 14 residues. Germline CDR1 MNHEY, CDR2 SMNVEV (reference sequence). Deletions cut 5 bases from V and 2 bases from J, with 13 bases between. CDR3 DNA sequence: TGTGCCAGCAGTCCAAGGACTCTAACCTACGAGCAGTACTTC. As protein: CASSPRTLTYEQYF.

The chain couples TRBV5-1 to TRBJ1-2; 9 bases fit TRBD1. Per germline, CDR1 SGHRS and CDR2 YFSETQ. The junction had 9 bases not matched to a gene; V was cut back by 3 bases and J by 6 bases. This CDR3 is built from 15 residues. CDR3 amino acids: CASSSGTGTANGYTF. DNA for the CDR3: TGCGCCAGCAGCTCCGGGACAGGGACGGCAAATGGCTACACCTTC.

This chain connects TRBV6-1 to TRBJ2-3; D gene uncertain. V shed 5 bases and J shed 2 bases, with 14 bases lying between them. CDR3 length equals 15 residues. Germline CDR1 reads MNHNS; CDR2 reads SASEGT. CDR3 protein: CASSSRRYDTDTQYF. The CDR3 DNA reads as TGTGCCAGCAGTTCTAGACGGTATGACACAGATACGCAGTATTTT.

The V call is TRBV19, the J call TRBJ1-5; TRBD1 matches 7 bases. Germline V gene sequence: CDR1 LNHDA, CDR2 SQIVND (reference sequence). The CDR3 spans 13 residues. Unmatched junction bases numbered 2, after V lost 5 bases and J lost 4 bases. The DNA of the CDR3 is TGTGCCAGTAGTTGGGACAGAAATCAGCCCCAGCATTTT. It yields the protein CASSWDRNQPQHF. Full variable domain (missing parts from reference TRBV19 and TRBJ1-5): DGGITQSPKYLFRKEGQNVTLSCEQNLNHDAMYWYRQDPGQGLRLIYYSQIVNDFQKGDIAEGYSVSREKKESFPLTVTSAQKNPTAFYLCASSWDRNQPQHFGDGTRLSIL.